This T cell receptor beta chain was captured by sequencing in a study of blood T cells in healthy people across ages. Study observations and caveats: Significant beta diversity loss was already apparent by age approximately 40, declining roughly linearly. Long-lived donors carried more naive CD4+ cells and greater diversity than aged donors.

Using a J-beta primer mix together with a sample-barcoded 5' primer, a second PCR was run for roughly 7 to 11 cycles. Template switching added a 12-random-nucleotide identifier to every cDNA molecule. MiXCR, run by TCRdb on the 5' RACE reads, gives a single entry per CDR3 protein. This table holds some 1.5 million distinct CDR3 sequences, about 45% found once. Germline-derived CDR1 and CDR2 are SGHTA and FQGNSA. The CDR3 consists of 16 residues. With V trimmed by 0 bases and J by 7 bases, 5 bases remained unmatched. Per-sample yields of isolated PBMCs were at least 6 million. This clonotype has more than one count but fewer than ten. Its specificity is not known.

This receptor was obtained from a woman aged 18 to 35 in good health. The chain recombines TRBV7-2 with TRBJ2-3; 12 nucleotides agree with TRBD2. Sequences were obtained from blood. The CDR3 nucleotides are TGTGCCAGCAGCTTAGCGACTAGCGGGGGCCGATATACGCAGTATTTT. Translated: CASSLATSGGRYTQYF.